A selection of T cell receptor beta chains follows, all from one sample in a study of long-term antiretroviral therapy in people with HIV. TCRdb's table, derived via immunoSEQ multiplex PCR, lists solely in-frame clones and lacks some. The table has around 24,000 clones, around 82% seen once; the top ten hold about 5.2%. The sequenced sample was unsorted PBMCs, obtained 0.5 years after starting antiretroviral therapy. The origin of the receptors is a woman aged 40 to 50 with HIV. The CDR3 runs from the conserved cysteine through the conserved F or W. A D gene is named only where the DNA matches it firmly. Expanded clones are given a class, and other clones once, few, many or no size at all.

abundance: .
j_gene: TRBJ1-2
d_gene: .
len: 19
v_gene: TRBV7-8
CDR3nt: TGTGCCAGCAGCTTAAATAGAGCGACAGGTTCTACCGCTAACTATGGCTACACCTTC
CDR3aa: CASSLNRATGSTANYGYTF

abundance: once
j_gene: TRBJ2-7
d_gene: TRBD1
len: 16
v_gene: TRBV14
CDR3nt: TGTGCCAGCAGCGGCAAAGGGACAGCCCAATCCTACGAGCAGTACTTC
CDR3aa: CASSGKGTAQSYEQYF

abundance: .
j_gene: TRBJ1-6
d_gene: .
len: 14
v_gene: TRBV19
CDR3nt: TGTGCCAGTAGTAACCAGGGATTAGGCTCACCCCTCCACTTT
CDR3aa: CASSNQGLGSPLHF

abundance: few
j_gene: TRBJ2-3
d_gene: TRBD2
len: 17
v_gene: TRBV28
CDR3nt: TGTGCCAGCAGTTCGGTTGCGTCTAGCGGGGGGAGAGATACGCAGTATTTT
CDR3aa: CASSSVASSGGRDTQYF

abundance: .
j_gene: TRBJ2-1
d_gene: .
len: 14
v_gene: TRBV11-3
CDR3nt: TGTGCCAGCAGCCTAGGGCTCTATGGGGATGAGCAGTTCTTC
CDR3aa: CASSLGLYGDEQFF

abundance: once
j_gene: TRBJ2-1
d_gene: .
len: 13
v_gene: TRBV11-2
CDR3nt: TGTGCCAGCAGCTTTGTCGGCGGCAATGAGCAGTTCTTC
CDR3aa: CASSFVGGNEQFF

abundance: .
j_gene: TRBJ2-5
d_gene: TRBD2
len: 13
v_gene: TRBV7-9
CDR3nt: TGTGCCAGCAGCCCGACTAGCAAAGAGACCCAGTACTTC
CDR3aa: CASSPTSKETQYF

abundance: .
j_gene: TRBJ1-1
d_gene: .
len: 13
v_gene: TRBV7-6
CDR3nt: TGTGCCAGCAGCACGACGGTGAACACTGAAGCTTTCTTT
CDR3aa: CASSTTVNTEAFF

abundance: few
j_gene: TRBJ2-7
d_gene: .
len: 13
v_gene: TRBV7-3
CDR3nt: TGTGCCAGCAGCTTACTGCGTCCCCACGAGCAGTACTTC
CDR3aa: CASSLLRPHEQYF

abundance: few
j_gene: TRBJ1-5
d_gene: .
len: 14
v_gene: TRBV7-9
CDR3nt: TGTGCCAGCAGCACGACACAGGGAAGCCAGCCCCAGCATTTT
CDR3aa: CASSTTQGSQPQHF

abundance: few
j_gene: TRBJ2-7
d_gene: TRBD2
len: 16
v_gene: TRBV28
CDR3nt: TGTGCCAGCAGCCCCCTAGCGGGGGGGATAGTCCACGAGCAGTACTTC
CDR3aa: CASSPLAGGIVHEQYF

abundance: .
j_gene: TRBJ1-1
d_gene: .
len: 13
v_gene: TRBV7-2
CDR3nt: TGTGCCAGCAGCTTTGGGGTAGAGACTGAAGCTTTCTTT
CDR3aa: CASSFGVETEAFF

abundance: .
j_gene: TRBJ1-6
d_gene: .
len: 13
v_gene: TRBV6-4
CDR3nt: TGTGCCAGCAGTGTAGGGGGTAATTCACCCCTCCACTTT
CDR3aa: CASSVGGNSPLHF

abundance: few
j_gene: TRBJ1-4
d_gene: TRBD1
len: 16
v_gene: TRBV18
CDR3nt: TGTGCCAGCTCACCGCCGCGGGACAGGGAGAATGAAAAACTGTTTTTT
CDR3aa: CASSPPRDRENEKLFF

abundance: .
j_gene: TRBJ1-1
d_gene: .
len: 15
v_gene: TRBV7-2
CDR3nt: TGTGCCAGCAGCTCCTGGATGGATATGAACACTGAAGCTTTCTTT
CDR3aa: CASSSWMDMNTEAFF

abundance: .
j_gene: TRBJ1-5
d_gene: TRBD1
len: 15
v_gene: TRBV5-6
CDR3nt: TGTGCCAGCAGCTCGAGGGACAGGGGGGGGCAGCCCCAGCATTTT
CDR3aa: CASSSRDRGGQPQHF

abundance: .
j_gene: TRBJ1-5
d_gene: TRBD1
len: 15
v_gene: TRBV19
CDR3nt: TGTGCCAGTAGTATCCGGGACAGCTACAATCAGCCCCAGCATTTT
CDR3aa: CASSIRDSYNQPQHF

abundance: .
j_gene: TRBJ2-1
d_gene: TRBD2
len: 16
v_gene: TRBV5-5
CDR3nt: TGTGCCAGCAGCTCCGGGACTAGCGCCACCTACAATGAGCAGTTCTTC
CDR3aa: CASSSGTSATYNEQFF

abundance: .
j_gene: TRBJ1-1
d_gene: .
len: 12
v_gene: TRBV6-5
CDR3nt: TGTGCCAGCAGGGGGGGCGGGGATAGTGCTTTCTTT
CDR3aa: CASRGGGDSAFF

abundance: .
j_gene: TRBJ2-7
d_gene: TRBD1
len: 13
v_gene: TRBV7-7
CDR3nt: TGTGCCAGCAGCTTACGACAGGGCTACGAGCAGTACTTC
CDR3aa: CASSLRQGYEQYF

abundance: .
j_gene: TRBJ1-2
d_gene: TRBD1
len: 14
v_gene: TRBV9
CDR3nt: TGTGCCAGCAACAGACCGGGACAGGGAGGAGGCTACACCTTC
CDR3aa: CASNRPGQGGGYTF

abundance: .
j_gene: TRBJ1-1
d_gene: TRBD1
len: 13
v_gene: TRBV19
CDR3nt: TGTGCCAGTAGTGGGCTGGACAGGGCAGAAGCTTTCTTT
CDR3aa: CASSGLDRAEAFF

abundance: .
j_gene: TRBJ2-3
d_gene: .
len: 13
v_gene: TRBV6-4
CDR3nt: TGTGCCAGCAGTGACTCGACCCGGGGTACGCAGTATTTT
CDR3aa: CASSDSTRGTQYF

abundance: .
j_gene: TRBJ1-1
d_gene: TRBD1
len: 13
v_gene: TRBV29-1
CDR3nt: TGCAGCGTTGATGGACAGGGCCTCACTGAAGCTTTCTTT
CDR3aa: CSVDGQGLTEAFF

abundance: once
j_gene: TRBJ1-1
d_gene: TRBD1
len: 14
v_gene: TRBV19
CDR3nt: TGTGCCAGTAGTACTTCCAAGACAGGGGCTGAAGCTTTCTTT
CDR3aa: CASSTSKTGAEAFF

abundance: .
j_gene: TRBJ1-4
d_gene: TRBD1
len: 15
v_gene: TRBV6-6
CDR3nt: TGTGCCAGCAGTTATTCCGGGACAGGAAACGAAAAACTGTTTTTT
CDR3aa: CASSYSGTGNEKLFF

abundance: few
j_gene: TRBJ1-4
d_gene: .
len: 13
v_gene: TRBV7-3
CDR3nt: TGTGCCAGCAGCTTAAAACAGAATGAAAAACTGTTTTTT
CDR3aa: CASSLKQNEKLFF

abundance: .
j_gene: TRBJ1-2
d_gene: .
len: 14
v_gene: TRBV30
CDR3nt: TGTGCCTGGAACGGTGGGGGGGTAGGAGGGGGCTACACCTTC
CDR3aa: CAWNGGGVGGGYTF

abundance: .
j_gene: TRBJ1-2
d_gene: .
len: 12
v_gene: TRBV5-1
CDR3nt: TGCGCCAGCAGTCCCGGGAACTATGGCTACACCTTC
CDR3aa: CASSPGNYGYTF

abundance: .
j_gene: TRBJ1-2
d_gene: TRBD1
len: 15
v_gene: TRBV5-4
CDR3nt: TGTGCCAGCAGCCCAGGACAGGAGGGGACTTTTGGCTACACCTTC
CDR3aa: CASSPGQEGTFGYTF

abundance: .
j_gene: TRBJ2-3
d_gene: .
len: 12
v_gene: TRBV30
CDR3nt: TGTGCCTGGAGTGTACTTGCAGATACGCAGTATTTT
CDR3aa: CAWSVLADTQYF

abundance: .
j_gene: TRBJ2-3
d_gene: .
len: 17
v_gene: TRBV19
CDR3nt: TGTGCCAGTAGTATGCTCACTAGCCCGACAGGTACAGATACGCAGTATTTT
CDR3aa: CASSMLTSPTGTDTQYF

abundance: .
j_gene: TRBJ2-3
d_gene: .
len: 15
v_gene: TRBV5-1
CDR3nt: TGCGCCAGCAGCTTGTTGCCGAGGGAACCAGATACGCAGTATTTT
CDR3aa: CASSLLPREPDTQYF

abundance: .
j_gene: TRBJ2-7
d_gene: .
len: 14
v_gene: TRBV4-3
CDR3nt: TGCGCCAGCAGCCCCGGGGCAGGGCCCTACGAGCAGTACTTC
CDR3aa: CASSPGAGPYEQYF

abundance: few
j_gene: TRBJ1-2
d_gene: .
len: 14
v_gene: TRBV30
CDR3nt: TGTGCCTGGAGTGTACAGGGAGGAAACTATGGCTACACCTTC
CDR3aa: CAWSVQGGNYGYTF

abundance: .
j_gene: TRBJ1-5
d_gene: TRBD1
len: 14
v_gene: TRBV19
CDR3nt: TGTGCCAGTAATGGACAGGGCATGAGTCAGCCCCAGCATTTT
CDR3aa: CASNGQGMSQPQHF

abundance: .
j_gene: TRBJ1-1
d_gene: .
len: 11
v_gene: TRBV28
CDR3nt: TGTGCCAGCAGTTTAGCGGTTGAAGCTTTCTTT
CDR3aa: CASSLAVEAFF

abundance: .
j_gene: TRBJ2-1
d_gene: TRBD2
len: 17
v_gene: TRBV4-2
CDR3nt: TGTGCCAGCAGCCAAGAAGGGGCTAGCGGGGGGTACAATGAGCAGTTCTTC
CDR3aa: CASSQEGASGGYNEQFF

abundance: .
j_gene: TRBJ2-3
d_gene: .
len: 15
v_gene: TRBV7-3
CDR3nt: TGTGCCAGCAGCAAGGACCCGTCTAGCACAGATACGCAGTATTTT
CDR3aa: CASSKDPSSTDTQYF

abundance: .
j_gene: TRBJ2-3
d_gene: .
len: 15
v_gene: TRBV4-1
CDR3nt: TGCGCCAGCAGCCAAGTGGGCAGGAGCGGAGATACGCAGTATTTT
CDR3aa: CASSQVGRSGDTQYF

abundance: .
j_gene: TRBJ1-1
d_gene: .
len: 13
v_gene: TRBV19
CDR3nt: TGTGCCAGTAGTAGAACAGGGAACACTGAAGCTTTCTTT
CDR3aa: CASSRTGNTEAFF

abundance: few
j_gene: TRBJ1-5
d_gene: .
len: 13
v_gene: TRBV27
CDR3nt: TGTGCCAGCAGTAGGCGGGGCAGTCAGCCCCAGCATTTT
CDR3aa: CASSRRGSQPQHF

abundance: .
j_gene: TRBJ2-3
d_gene: TRBD1
len: 16
v_gene: TRBV5-4
CDR3nt: TGTGCCAGCAGCTTGCCGGGGACAGGTATCACAGATACGCAGTATTTT
CDR3aa: CASSLPGTGITDTQYF

abundance: few
j_gene: TRBJ1-6
d_gene: TRBD1
len: 17
v_gene: TRBV7-2
CDR3nt: TGTGCCAGCAGCTTTTCGGGGACAGGGGGCCTTCATTCACCCCTCCACTTT
CDR3aa: CASSFSGTGGLHSPLHF

abundance: .
j_gene: TRBJ1-2
d_gene: .
len: 14
v_gene: TRBV7-9
CDR3nt: TGTGCCAGCAGCTTAGAAGCAGGGAACCATGGCTACACCTTC
CDR3aa: CASSLEAGNHGYTF

abundance: .
j_gene: TRBJ2-5
d_gene: .
len: 15
v_gene: TRBV7-2
CDR3nt: TGTGCCAGCAGCTTAGTACTCTCTCTCGGAGAGACCCAGTACTTC
CDR3aa: CASSLVLSLGETQYF

abundance: .
j_gene: TRBJ2-5
d_gene: TRBD2
len: 17
v_gene: TRBV4-1
CDR3nt: TGCGCCAGCAGCCAAGAGCCCCTCATAGCGGGCCAAGAGACCCAGTACTTC
CDR3aa: CASSQEPLIAGQETQYF

abundance: .
j_gene: TRBJ2-1
d_gene: .
len: 17
v_gene: TRBV7-3
CDR3nt: TGTGCCAGCAGCTTAACTTCACTTGGGGGGTCATGGAATGAGCAGTTCTTC
CDR3aa: CASSLTSLGGSWNEQFF

abundance: .
j_gene: TRBJ2-7
d_gene: .
len: 15
v_gene: TRBV7-3
CDR3nt: TGTGCCAGCAGCTTAAGTGGGGGATCCAAAGGCGAGCAGTACTTC
CDR3aa: CASSLSGGSKGEQYF

abundance: .
j_gene: TRBJ2-1
d_gene: .
len: 15
v_gene: TRBV6-6
CDR3nt: TGTGCCAGCAGCCCCGGGACAAAAGGGGTCAATGAGCAGTTCTTC
CDR3aa: CASSPGTKGVNEQFF

abundance: few
j_gene: TRBJ2-7
d_gene: .
len: 14
v_gene: TRBV6-5
CDR3nt: TGTGCCAGCAGTTGGGGGGACAGAGGCTACGAGCAGTACTTC
CDR3aa: CASSWGDRGYEQYF

abundance: .
j_gene: TRBJ2-7
d_gene: TRBD2
len: 13
v_gene: TRBV5-4
CDR3nt: TGTGCCAGCTCTCGTGGGGGGGAAGGCGAGCAGTACTTC
CDR3aa: CASSRGGEGEQYF

abundance: .
j_gene: TRBJ1-2
d_gene: .
len: 15
v_gene: TRBV9
CDR3nt: TGTGCCAGCAGCTCAGGCCAGCCTCGAGGGTCTGGCTACACCTTC
CDR3aa: CASSSGQPRGSGYTF

abundance: few
j_gene: TRBJ1-5
d_gene: .
len: 13
v_gene: TRBV30
CDR3nt: TGTGCCTGGAGTGTCCGGGGAAATCAGCCCCAGCATTTT
CDR3aa: CAWSVRGNQPQHF

abundance: .
j_gene: TRBJ2-7
d_gene: .
len: 16
v_gene: TRBV14
CDR3nt: TGTGCCAGCAGCCAAACCTTAGCGGCAAGCTCCTACGAGCAGTACTTC
CDR3aa: CASSQTLAASSYEQYF

abundance: .
j_gene: TRBJ1-5
d_gene: .
len: 17
v_gene: TRBV28
CDR3nt: TGTGCCAGCAGTCTACCCCGGGGAGGGGCGAACAATCAGCCCCAGCATTTT
CDR3aa: CASSLPRGGANNQPQHF

abundance: .
j_gene: TRBJ2-1
d_gene: TRBD2
len: 16
v_gene: TRBV28
CDR3nt: TGTGCCAGCAGCCGTAGCGGGGGGGCCAACTACAATGAGCAGTTCTTC
CDR3aa: CASSRSGGANYNEQFF

abundance: .
j_gene: TRBJ1-5
d_gene: .
len: 14
v_gene: TRBV7-2
CDR3nt: TGTGCCAGCAGCGAACAGGGAAGCAATCAGCCCCAGCATTTT
CDR3aa: CASSEQGSNQPQHF